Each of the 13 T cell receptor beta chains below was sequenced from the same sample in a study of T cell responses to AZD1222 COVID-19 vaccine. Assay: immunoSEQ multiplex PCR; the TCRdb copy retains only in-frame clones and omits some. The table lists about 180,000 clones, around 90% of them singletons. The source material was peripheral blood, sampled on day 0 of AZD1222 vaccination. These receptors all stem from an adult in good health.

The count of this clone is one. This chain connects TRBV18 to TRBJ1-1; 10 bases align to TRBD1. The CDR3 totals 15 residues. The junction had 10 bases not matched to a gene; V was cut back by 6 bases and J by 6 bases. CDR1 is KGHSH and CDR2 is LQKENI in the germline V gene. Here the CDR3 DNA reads TGTGCCAGCTCCAGACAGGGGGCATTGAGAGCTGAAGCTTTCTTT. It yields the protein CASSRQGALRAEAFF.

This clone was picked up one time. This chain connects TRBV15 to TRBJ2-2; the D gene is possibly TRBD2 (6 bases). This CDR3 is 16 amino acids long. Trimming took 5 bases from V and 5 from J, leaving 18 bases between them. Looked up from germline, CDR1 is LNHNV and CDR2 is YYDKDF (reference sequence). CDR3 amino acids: CATSLTEGRRTGELFF. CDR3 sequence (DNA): TGTGCCACCAGCCTTACGGAGGGGCGCCGAACCGGGGAGCTGTTTTTT.

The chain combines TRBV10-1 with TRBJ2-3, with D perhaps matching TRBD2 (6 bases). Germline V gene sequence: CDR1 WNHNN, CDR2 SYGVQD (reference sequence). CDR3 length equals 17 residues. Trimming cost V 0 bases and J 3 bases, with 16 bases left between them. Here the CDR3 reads CASSESSPGEDTDTQYF. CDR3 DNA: TGCGCCAGCAGTGAGTCCTCCCCGGGGGAAGATACAGATACGCAGTATTTT.

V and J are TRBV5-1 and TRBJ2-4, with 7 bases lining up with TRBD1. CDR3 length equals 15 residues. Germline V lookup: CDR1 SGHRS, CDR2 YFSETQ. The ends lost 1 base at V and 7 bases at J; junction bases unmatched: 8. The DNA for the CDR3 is TGCGCCAGCAGCTTGTCGGTCGGGGACAGCAACATTCAGTACTTC. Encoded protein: CASSLSVGDSNIQYF.

DNA of the CDR3: TGTGCCAGCATGAGGGACAGGGGAAAAGAGCAGTACTTC. Amino acid sequence: CASMRDRGKEQYF. The rearrangement joins TRBV2 to TRBJ2-7, with 10 bases aligning to TRBD1. The CDR3 has 13 amino acids. Trimming took 7 bases from V and 7 from J; bases not matched to a gene: 7. Germline lookup yields CDR1 SNHLY and CDR2 FYNNEI.

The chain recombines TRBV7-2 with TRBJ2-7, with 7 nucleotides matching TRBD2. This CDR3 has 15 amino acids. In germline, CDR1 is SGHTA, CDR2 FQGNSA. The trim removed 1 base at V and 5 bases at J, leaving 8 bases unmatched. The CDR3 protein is CASSLGGGLANEQYF. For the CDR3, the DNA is TGTGCCAGCAGCTTAGGGGGAGGGCTAGCTAACGAGCAGTACTTC.

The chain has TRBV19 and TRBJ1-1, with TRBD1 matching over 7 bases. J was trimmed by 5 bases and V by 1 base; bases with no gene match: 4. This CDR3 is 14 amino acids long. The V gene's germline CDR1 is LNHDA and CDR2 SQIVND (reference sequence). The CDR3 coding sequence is TGTGCCAGTAGTATAGTCGGCAGGGGGACTGAAGCTTTCTTT. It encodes CASSIVGRGTEAFF.

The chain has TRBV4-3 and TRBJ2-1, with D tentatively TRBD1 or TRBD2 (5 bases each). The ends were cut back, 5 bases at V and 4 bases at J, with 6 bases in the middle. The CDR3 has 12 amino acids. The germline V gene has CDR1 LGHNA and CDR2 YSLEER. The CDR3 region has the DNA TGCGCCAGCAGCGGGGGTTACAATGAGCAGTTCTTC. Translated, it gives CASSGGYNEQFF.

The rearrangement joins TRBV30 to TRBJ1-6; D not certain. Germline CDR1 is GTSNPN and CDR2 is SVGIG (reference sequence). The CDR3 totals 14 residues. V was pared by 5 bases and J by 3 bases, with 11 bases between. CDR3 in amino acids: CAWDAEFYNSPLHF. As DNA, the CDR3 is TGTGCCTGGGATGCCGAGTTCTATAATTCACCCCTCCACTTT.

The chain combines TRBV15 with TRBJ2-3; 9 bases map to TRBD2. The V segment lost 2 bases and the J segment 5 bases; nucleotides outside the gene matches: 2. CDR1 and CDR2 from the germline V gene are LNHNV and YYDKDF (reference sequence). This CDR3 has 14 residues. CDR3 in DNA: TGTGCCACCAGCAGAAAGCGGGGGGAAGATACGCAGTATTTT. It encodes CATSRKRGEDTQYF.

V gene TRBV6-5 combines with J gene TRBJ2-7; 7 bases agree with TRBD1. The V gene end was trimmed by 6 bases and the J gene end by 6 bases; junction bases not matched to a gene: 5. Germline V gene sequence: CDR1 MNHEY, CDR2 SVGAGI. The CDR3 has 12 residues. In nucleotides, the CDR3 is TGTGCCAGCAGCTACGACAGGGTCGAGCAGTACTTC. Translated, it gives CASSYDRVEQYF.

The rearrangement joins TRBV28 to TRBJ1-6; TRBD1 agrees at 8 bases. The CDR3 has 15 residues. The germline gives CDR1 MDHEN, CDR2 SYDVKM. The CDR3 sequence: CATKTGTGHNSPLHF. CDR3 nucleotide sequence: TGTGCTACTAAAACCGGGACAGGACACAATTCACCCCTCCACTTT. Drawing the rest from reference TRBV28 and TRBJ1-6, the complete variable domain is DVKVTQSSRYLVKRTGEKVFLECVQDMDHENMFWYRQDPGLGLRLIYFSYDVKMKEKGDIPEGYSVSREKKERFSLILESASTNQTSMYLCATKTGTGHNSPLHFGNGTRLTVT.

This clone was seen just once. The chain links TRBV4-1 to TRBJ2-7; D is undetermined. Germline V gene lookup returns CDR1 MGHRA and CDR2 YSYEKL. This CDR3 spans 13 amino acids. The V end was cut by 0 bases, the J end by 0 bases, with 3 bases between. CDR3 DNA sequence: TGCGCCAGCAGCCAAGATCTCTCCTACGAGCAGTACTTC. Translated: CASSQDLSYEQYF.